This TCR beta chain stems from a study of T cell changes during pregnancy in multiple sclerosis. Deletions cut 3 bases from V and 5 bases from J, with 9 bases between. This CDR3 contains 12 residues. CDR1 and CDR2 (germline): SQVTM, ANQGSEA. Here immunoSEQ multiplex PCR was the method, and the copy in TCRdb shows in-frame clones only, minus some. The sample yields approximately 72,000 clones, 80% to 95% seen once. The sample in question was peripheral blood, obtained in the first trimester of pregnancy. This chain joins TRBV29-1 and TRBJ2-3, with D possibly being TRBD2 (6 bases). The receptor was isolated from a female donor in good health, enrolled as a control in a pregnancy study. The DNA for the CDR3 is TGCAGCGTTGAGCTGGGAGGAGATACGCAGTATTTT. It specifies CSVELGGDTQYF.